These 20 T cell receptor beta chains share one sample of origin, sequenced in a study of blood T cell repertoires in COVID-19. TCRdb's table, derived via immunoSEQ multiplex PCR, lists solely in-frame clones and lacks some. The sample includes about 140,000 clones, 88% of them seen just once. Sequenced material: peripheral blood. The origin of the receptors is a man between 50 and 59 years old with active or convalescent COVID-19.

This chain uses TRBV19 with TRBJ2-7, with a possible D match to TRBD1 (6 bases). This CDR3 comprises 11 residues. Germline-derived CDR1 and CDR2 are LNHDA and SQIVND (reference sequence). V shed 5 bases and J shed 5 bases, with 7 bases lying between them. CDR3 nucleotide sequence: TGTGCCAGTAGTGGGGGCCACGAGCAGTACTTC. Translating gives CASSGGHEQYF.

The chain couples TRBV11-2 to TRBJ2-7, with 7 positions matching TRBD1. The CDR3 runs 16 residues. J gave up 5 bases and V 5 bases, and 15 bases lay outside the gene matches. Germline assignment: CDR1 SGHAT and CDR2 FQNNGV. CDR3 DNA: TGTGCCAGCAGCCGACACAGGGGTTTGACGGCGGACGAGCAGTACTTC. This sequence encodes CASSRHRGLTADEQYF. Combining the CDR3 with reference TRBV11-2 and TRBJ2-7 gives the whole variable domain EAGVAQSPRYKIIEKRQSVAFWCNPISGHATLYWYQQILGQGPKLLIQFQNNGVVDDSQLPKDRFSAERLKGVDSTLKIQPAKLEDSAVYLCASSRHRGLTADEQYFGPGTRLTVT.

This clone was counted a single time. The chain carries TRBV7-3 and TRBJ2-1; TRBD1 matches at 7 bases. The CDR3 totals 14 residues. The germline V gene has CDR1 SGHTA and CDR2 FQGTGA. V lost 5 bases to trimming and J lost 6 bases; unmatched junction nucleotides: 7. CDR3 loop: CASSRGQVGNEQFF. CDR3 bases: TGTGCCAGCAGCCGCGGACAGGTGGGCAATGAGCAGTTCTTC. Variable domain in full (rest from reference TRBV7-3 and TRBJ2-1): GAGVSQTPSNKVTEKGKYVELRCDPISGHTALYWYRQSLGQGPEFLIYFQGTGAADDSGLPNDRFFAVRPEGSVSTLKIQRTERGDSAVYLCASSRGQVGNEQFFGPGTRLTVL.

This clone showed up just a few times. The chain links TRBV25-1 to TRBJ1-2; D is unclear. The germline CDR1 and CDR2 sequences are MGHDK and SYGVNS. V lost 6 bases, J lost 8 bases, and 10 bases lay in between. The CDR3 has 11 residues. As DNA, the CDR3 is TGTGCCAGCAGAGAGGATTCCGGCTACACCTTC. Its translation is CASREDSGYTF.

The V gene is TRBV7-9, the J gene TRBJ1-4; D gene uncertain. The CDR3 spans 14 residues. The germline V gene has CDR1 SEHNR and CDR2 FQNEAQ (reference sequence). V lost 4 bases and J lost 8, with 14 bases in between. The CDR3 reads CASSSHGSLEKLFF. The CDR3 coding sequence is TGTGCCAGCAGCTCCCACGGGTCCCTCGAAAAACTGTTTTTT.

This clone has more than one count but fewer than ten. The gene calls are TRBV7-3 and TRBJ2-7; D is perhaps TRBD1 (6 bases). The CDR3 consists of 15 residues. CDR1 is SGHTA and CDR2 is FQGTGA in the germline V gene. Trimming removed 2 bases from V and 2 bases from J, with 13 bases in between. The CDR3 reads CASSLVGQPAYEQYF. CDR3 DNA sequence: TGTGCCAGCAGCTTAGTAGGACAGCCAGCCTACGAGCAGTACTTC. Full variable domain (missing parts from reference TRBV7-3 and TRBJ2-7): GAGVSQTPSNKVTEKGKYVELRCDPISGHTALYWYRQSLGQGPEFLIYFQGTGAADDSGLPNDRFFAVRPEGSVSTLKIQRTERGDSAVYLCASSLVGQPAYEQYFGPGTRLTVT.

The chain recombines TRBV2 with TRBJ1-1; a weak D match, TRBD1 (6 bases). The CDR3 has 17 amino acids. The V gene lost 5 bases and the J gene lost 5 bases, with 24 bases spanning the gap. CDR1 and CDR2 from the germline V gene are SNHLY and FYNNEI. The CDR3 loop is CASSSTRDIIGRTEAFF. The CDR3 DNA reads as TGTGCCAGCAGTTCTACCCGGGACATTATAGGACGTACTGAAGCTTTCTTT.

The rearrangement uses TRBV5-5 and TRBJ1-1, with a tentative D call TRBD1 (6 bases). Trimming shortened V by 2 bases and J by 1 base, and 15 bases separated the two germline ends. The CDR3 loop spans 16 amino acids. Germline assignment: CDR1 SGHKS and CDR2 YYEKEE (reference sequence). The CDR3 nucleotides read TGTGCCAGCAGCTTCAGACAAGAACAGGGGAACACTGAAGCTTTCTTT. Translation: CASSFRQEQGNTEAFF.

The chain recombines TRBV25-1 with TRBJ1-2; D remains ambiguous. V lost 6 bases and J lost 6, with 11 bases in between. The CDR3 extends over 12 amino acids. Germline loops: CDR1 MGHDK, CDR2 SYGVNS. The CDR3 sequence is CASSAGPHGYTF. CDR3 DNA: TGTGCCAGCAGCGCAGGTCCCCATGGCTACACCTTC.

The chain combines TRBV4-2 with TRBJ2-1; 8 bases agree with TRBD2. V dropped 0 bases and J dropped 7; count of bases not matched to a gene: 11. Germline V gene data show CDR1 as LGHNA and CDR2 as YNFKEQ. The CDR3 extends over 17 amino acids. The CDR3: CASSQELGTRVVNEQFF. CDR3 sequence (DNA): TGTGCCAGCAGCCAAGAACTAGGGACTAGGGTTGTGAATGAGCAGTTCTTC.

This chain uses TRBV18 with TRBJ1-6; a weak D match, TRBD1 (6 bases). Germline V CDR1 and CDR2: KGHSH, LQKENI. V lost 4 bases and J 8 bases, leaving 18 bases between the germline ends. The CDR3 runs 16 residues. The CDR3 loop is CASSRLGQGSDSPLHF. The CDR3 DNA sequence: TGTGCCAGCTCACGTCTAGGCCAGGGGAGTGATTCACCCCTCCACTTT.

This clone was recorded a few times. V and J are TRBV29-1 and TRBJ2-7, with TRBD2 matching over 15 bases. Germline-derived CDR1 and CDR2 are SQVTM and ANQGSEA. CDR3 length: 14 residues. The ends lost 7 bases at V and 5 bases at J; junction bases unmatched: 6. CDR3 in DNA: TGCAGCGCCGGACTAGCGGGAGGGCCCAACGAGCAGTACTTC. This encodes CSAGLAGGPNEQYF.

The V gene is TRBV28, the J gene TRBJ2-3; 7 positions match TRBD1. CDR1 is MDHEN, CDR2 SYDVKM, per germline. J gave up 4 bases and V 4 bases, and 5 bases lay outside the gene matches. This CDR3 is built from 14 residues. DNA for the CDR3: TGTGCCAGCAGTTCCGAGGGGGCCTCAGATACGCAGTATTTT. This codes for CASSSEGASDTQYF.

The chain employs TRBV6-5 and TRBJ2-5, with D possibly matching TRBD1 (7 bases). V was trimmed by 2 bases and J by 1 base, leaving 14 bases between them. The CDR3 has 16 residues. CDR1 is MNHEY and CDR2 is SVGAGI in the germline V gene. The DNA for the CDR3 is TGTGCCAGCAGTTACGGGCAGGGGGGTCCCCAAGAGACCCAGTACTTC. It specifies CASSYGQGGPQETQYF.

For the CDR3, the DNA is TGTGCCAGTTCCTGGGGAGGGGCAGTACTCTACAATGAGCAGTTCTTC. Translating it yields CASSWGGAVLYNEQFF. The chain couples TRBV19 to TRBJ2-1; TRBD2 agrees at 7 bases. The germline V gene encodes CDR1 LNHDA and CDR2 SQIVND (reference sequence). The CDR3 has 16 residues. The V and J ends lost 8 bases and 3 bases, in that order; junction bases with no gene match: 13.

The J gene is TRBJ2-1, the V gene TRBV7-2; TRBD1 aligns across 7 bases. Germline lookup yields CDR1 SGHTA and CDR2 FQGNSA. There are 15 residues in the CDR3. Trimming at V came to 6 bases and at J to 0 bases, leaving 5 bases not matched to a gene. Written as DNA, the CDR3 is TGTGCCAGCAGTGAGACAGGGAGCTCCTACAATGAGCAGTTCTTC. Its protein product is CASSETGSSYNEQFF.

Here the CDR3 reads CASSFPSGEGNEQFF. CDR3 in DNA: TGTGCCAGCAGTTTCCCTAGCGGAGAAGGCAATGAGCAGTTCTTC. The chain uses TRBV6-5 and TRBJ2-1; TRBD2 matches 7 bases. V dropped 4 bases and J dropped 6; count of bases not matched to a gene: 9. There are 15 residues in the CDR3. The V gene's germline CDR1 is MNHEY and CDR2 SVGAGI.

This chain connects TRBV2 to TRBJ1-2; D ambiguous. CDR1 and CDR2 (germline): SNHLY, FYNNEI. The CDR3 consists of 11 residues. Trimming shortened V by 7 bases and J by 8 bases, and 11 bases separated the two germline ends. The CDR3 nucleotides are TGTGCCAGCACTCCCTCTTTGGGCTACACCTTC. Translation gives CASTPSLGYTF.

The rearrangement links TRBV19 to TRBJ2-1, with 8 positions matching TRBD1. The V and J ends lost 3 bases and 9 bases, in that order; junction bases with no gene match: 10. Looked up from germline, CDR1 is LNHDA and CDR2 is SQIVND (reference sequence). The CDR3 is 15 residues long. CDR3 DNA: TGTGCCAGTAGTATCGAGGACAGGGCAATCGGTGAGCAGTTCTTC. Its translation is CASSIEDRAIGEQFF. The full variable domain, with the rest looked up from reference TRBV19 and TRBJ2-1, is DGGITQSPKYLFRKEGQNVTLSCEQNLNHDAMYWYRQDPGQGLRLIYYSQIVNDFQKGDIAEGYSVSREKKESFPLTVTSAQKNPTAFYLCASSIEDRAIGEQFFGPGTRLTVL.

The rearrangement joins TRBV6-2 or TRBV6-3 to TRBJ2-1; D perhaps matches TRBD2 (5 bases). Germline values: CDR1 MNHEY, CDR2 SVGEGT. The CDR3 length is 19 residues. The V and J ends lost 0 bases and 5 bases respectively, with 23 bases between them. The CDR3 nucleotides are TGTGCCAGCAGTTACTCTTGGGGAGTCGCGGGCACAGTTAACAATGAGCAGTTCTTC. It codes for CASSYSWGVAGTVNNEQFF.